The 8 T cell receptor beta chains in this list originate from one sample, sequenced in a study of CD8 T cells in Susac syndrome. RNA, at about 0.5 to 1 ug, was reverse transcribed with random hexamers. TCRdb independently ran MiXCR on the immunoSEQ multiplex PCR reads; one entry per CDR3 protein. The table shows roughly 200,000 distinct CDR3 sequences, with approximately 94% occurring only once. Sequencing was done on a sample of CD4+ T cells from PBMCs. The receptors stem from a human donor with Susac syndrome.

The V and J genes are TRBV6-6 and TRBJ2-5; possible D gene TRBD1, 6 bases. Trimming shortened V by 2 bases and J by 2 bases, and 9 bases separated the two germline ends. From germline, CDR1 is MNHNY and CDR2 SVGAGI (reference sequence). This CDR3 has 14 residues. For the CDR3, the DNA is TGTGCCAGCAGTTACATGGACAGTCAAGAGACCCAGTACTTC. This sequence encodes CASSYMDSQETQYF.

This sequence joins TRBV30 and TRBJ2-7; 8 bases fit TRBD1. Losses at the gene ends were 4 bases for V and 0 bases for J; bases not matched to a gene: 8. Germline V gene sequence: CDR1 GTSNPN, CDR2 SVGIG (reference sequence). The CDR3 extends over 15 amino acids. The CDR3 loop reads CAWTLTTGGSYEQYF. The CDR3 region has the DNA TGTGCCTGGACCTTAACAACAGGGGGCTCCTACGAGCAGTACTTC.

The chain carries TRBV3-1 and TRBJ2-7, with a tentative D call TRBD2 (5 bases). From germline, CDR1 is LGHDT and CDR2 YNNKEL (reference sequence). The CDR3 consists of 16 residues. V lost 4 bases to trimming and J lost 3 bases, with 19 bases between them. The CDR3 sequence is CASSRRKGDLLYEQYF. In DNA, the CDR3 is TGTGCCAGCAGCCGAAGAAAGGGAGACCTCCTCTACGAGCAGTACTTC.

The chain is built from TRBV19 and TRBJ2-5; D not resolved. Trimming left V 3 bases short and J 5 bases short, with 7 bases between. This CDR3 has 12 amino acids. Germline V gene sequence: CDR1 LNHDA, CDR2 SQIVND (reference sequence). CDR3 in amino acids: CASSMTEETQYF. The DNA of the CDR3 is TGTGCCAGTAGTATGACCGAGGAGACCCAGTACTTC.

The CDR3 nucleotides read TGTGCCAGCTCACCACAGGGGGCTGGGGCCAACGTCCTGACTTTC. Translated: CASSPQGAGANVLTF. The chain links TRBV18 to TRBJ2-6; perhaps TRBD1 as D (6 bases). CDR1 and CDR2 (germline): KGHSH, LQKENI. V shed 1 base and J shed 2 bases, with 6 bases lying between them. The CDR3 is 15 amino acids.

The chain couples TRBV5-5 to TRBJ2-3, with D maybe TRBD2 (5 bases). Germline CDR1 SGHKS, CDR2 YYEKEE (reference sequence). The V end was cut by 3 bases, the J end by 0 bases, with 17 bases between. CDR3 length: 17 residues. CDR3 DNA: TGTGCCAGCAGCTCAGTAGTAGCGAGAGCTAGCACAGATACGCAGTATTTT. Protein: CASSSVVARASTDTQYF. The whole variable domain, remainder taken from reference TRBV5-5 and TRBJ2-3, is DAGVTQSPTHLIKTRGQQVTLRCSPISGHKSVSWYQQVLGQGPQFIFQYYEKEERGRGNFPDRFSARQFPNYSSELNVNALLLGDSALYLCASSSVVARASTDTQYFGPGTRLTVL.

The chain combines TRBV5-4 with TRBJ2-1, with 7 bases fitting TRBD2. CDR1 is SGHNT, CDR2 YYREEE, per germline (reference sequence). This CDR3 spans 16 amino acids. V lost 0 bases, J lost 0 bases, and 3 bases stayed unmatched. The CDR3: CASSLGPGGSYNEQFF. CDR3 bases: TGTGCCAGCAGCTTGGGCCCGGGGGGCTCCTACAATGAGCAGTTCTTC.

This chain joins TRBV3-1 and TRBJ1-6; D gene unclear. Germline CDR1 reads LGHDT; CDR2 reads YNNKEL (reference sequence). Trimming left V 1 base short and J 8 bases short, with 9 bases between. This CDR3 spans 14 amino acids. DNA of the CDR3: TGTGCCAGCAGCCAAGGCGGGGAAGATTCACCCCTCCACTTT. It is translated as CASSQGGEDSPLHF.